The present T cell receptor (beta chain) was sequenced within a study of T cell repertoires in cytomegalovirus infection (dated 2019 in TCRdb). In the study overall: Donor HLA type was relevant to the analysis, because carriage of CMV infection together with the matching HLA type was indicated by public TCR beta signatures.

In the germline V gene, CDR1 corresponds to MNHEY and CDR2 to SVGAGI. From its cysteine to its phenylalanine, the CDR3 spans 14 amino acids. Here the CDR3 DNA is all that survives: 42 bases in frame from base 1. The junction carries 15 bases between V and J, which are trimmed by 6 bases and 4 bases respectively. This clonotype was counted a few times. No cognate antigen has been identified for it. Per-nucleotide qualities are absent, and no much larger clonotype sits a single base away. Instrument on record: Illumina HiSeq 1500. TCRdb trimmed the raw reads at Q25, called clones with MiXCR and kept productive beta chains. A single entry per CDR3 protein holds the most common genes and DNA from its merged rows. The sample contains around 740,000 distinct CDR3 sequences, about a third of them found a single time. 2.5% to 3.5% of the sample goes to the ten largest clones. Overall study outcomes, separate from this receptor: Cumulative frequency of public TCR beta family members discriminated carriers of CMV infection plus the relevant HLA type in this cohort and an independent roughly 350-donor cohort. The ex vivo response was dominated by HLA-C-restricted CMV-specific TCR beta clonotypes, which also provided the single most frequent clonotype in two of eight donors.

This TCR was recovered from a human donor in good health (CMV status not recorded). Some clones in this sample may be carry-over from other donors' samples. The sequenced sample was PBMCs. Recombination connected TRBV6-5 to TRBJ1-1; no D segment can be confidently identified. The DNA sequence follows: TGTGCCAGCAGCCCTCCCGGACGGATCACTGAAGCTTTCTTT. Its translation is CASSPPGRITEAFF.